The entry that follows covers one T cell receptor (beta chain) sequence. The data were obtained in a study of blood T cell repertoires in COVID-19. Generated by immunoSEQ multiplex PCR, the TCRdb table keeps only in-frame clones and is missing some. Counted here are hundreds of thousands of clones, roughly nine tenths occurring once; the ten biggest clones make up around 1%. CDR3 length equals 15 residues. Deletions cut 0 bases from V and 1 base from J, with 9 bases between. Germline CDR1 LGHNT, CDR2 FRNRAP. Clinical history as reported by participants underpinned cohort assignment. Sequencing input: PBMCs or T cells enriched from blood (not recorded which). This receptor was taken from a man younger than 30 who had recovered from COVID-19. The chain links TRBV12-5 to TRBJ1-1; D might be TRBD1 (5 bases). CDR3 nucleotide sequence: TGTGCTAGTGGTTTGGTGTCTGGGGCGAACACTGAAGCTTTCTTT. Translation: CASGLVSGANTEAFF.